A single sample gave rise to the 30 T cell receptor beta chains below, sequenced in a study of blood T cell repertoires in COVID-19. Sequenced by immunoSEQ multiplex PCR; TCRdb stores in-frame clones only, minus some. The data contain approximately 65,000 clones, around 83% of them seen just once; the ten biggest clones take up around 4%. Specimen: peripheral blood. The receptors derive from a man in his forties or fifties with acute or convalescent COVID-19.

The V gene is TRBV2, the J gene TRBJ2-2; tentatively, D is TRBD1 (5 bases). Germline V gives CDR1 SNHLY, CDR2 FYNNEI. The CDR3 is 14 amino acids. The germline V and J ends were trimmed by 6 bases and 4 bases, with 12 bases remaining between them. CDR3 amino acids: CASRRTDSTGELFF. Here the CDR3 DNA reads TGTGCCAGCAGGAGGACCGACAGCACCGGGGAGCTGTTTTTT.

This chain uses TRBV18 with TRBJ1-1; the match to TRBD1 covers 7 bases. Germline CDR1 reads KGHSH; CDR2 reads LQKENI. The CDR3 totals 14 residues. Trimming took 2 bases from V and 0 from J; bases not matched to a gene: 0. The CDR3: CASSPTGVNTEAFF. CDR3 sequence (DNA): TGTGCCAGCTCACCAACAGGGGTGAACACTGAAGCTTTCTTT.

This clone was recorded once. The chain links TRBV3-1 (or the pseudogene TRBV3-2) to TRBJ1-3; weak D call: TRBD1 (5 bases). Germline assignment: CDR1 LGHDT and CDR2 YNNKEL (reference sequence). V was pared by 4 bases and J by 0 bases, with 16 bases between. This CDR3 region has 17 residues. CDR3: CASSPLPGLSSGNTIYF. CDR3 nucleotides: TGTGCCAGCAGCCCCCTCCCAGGGCTTAGCTCTGGAAACACCATATATTTT.

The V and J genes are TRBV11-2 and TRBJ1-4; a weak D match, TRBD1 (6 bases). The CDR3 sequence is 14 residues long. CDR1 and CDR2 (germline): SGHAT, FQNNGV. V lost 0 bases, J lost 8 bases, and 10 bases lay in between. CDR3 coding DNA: TGTGCCAGCAGCTTAGACAGGGGAGACGAAAAACTGTTTTTT. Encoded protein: CASSLDRGDEKLFF.

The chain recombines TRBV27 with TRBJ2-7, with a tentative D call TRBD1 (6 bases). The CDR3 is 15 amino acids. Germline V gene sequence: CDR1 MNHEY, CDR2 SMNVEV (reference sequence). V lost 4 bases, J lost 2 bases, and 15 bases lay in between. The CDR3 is CASSSTGTNPYEQYF. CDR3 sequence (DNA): TGTGCCAGCAGTTCTACAGGGACAAATCCCTACGAGCAGTACTTC.

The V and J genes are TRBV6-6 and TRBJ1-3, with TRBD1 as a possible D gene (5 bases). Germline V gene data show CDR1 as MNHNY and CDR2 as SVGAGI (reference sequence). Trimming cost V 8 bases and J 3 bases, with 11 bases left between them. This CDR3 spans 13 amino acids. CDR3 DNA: TGTGCCAGCGAACAGGTTGATGGAAACACCATATATTTT. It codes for CASEQVDGNTIYF.

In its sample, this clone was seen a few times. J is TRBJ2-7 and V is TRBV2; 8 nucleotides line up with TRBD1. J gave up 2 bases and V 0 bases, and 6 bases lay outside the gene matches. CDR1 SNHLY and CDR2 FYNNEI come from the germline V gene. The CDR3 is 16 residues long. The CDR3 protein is CASSEAGTGSTYEQYF. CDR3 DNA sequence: TGTGCCAGCAGTGAAGCCGGGACAGGAAGTACCTACGAGCAGTACTTC.

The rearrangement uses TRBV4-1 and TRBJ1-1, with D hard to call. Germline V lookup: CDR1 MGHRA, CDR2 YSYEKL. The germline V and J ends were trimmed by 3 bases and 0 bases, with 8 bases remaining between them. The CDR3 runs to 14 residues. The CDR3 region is CASSQVQMNTEAFF. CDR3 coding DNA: TGCGCCAGCAGCCAGGTCCAGATGAACACTGAAGCTTTCTTT.

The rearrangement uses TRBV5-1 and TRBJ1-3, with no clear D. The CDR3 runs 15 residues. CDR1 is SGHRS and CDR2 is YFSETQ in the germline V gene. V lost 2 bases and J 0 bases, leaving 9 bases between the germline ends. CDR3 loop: CASSFERFSGNTIYF. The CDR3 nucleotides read TGCGCCAGCAGCTTTGAACGGTTCTCTGGAAACACCATATATTTT.

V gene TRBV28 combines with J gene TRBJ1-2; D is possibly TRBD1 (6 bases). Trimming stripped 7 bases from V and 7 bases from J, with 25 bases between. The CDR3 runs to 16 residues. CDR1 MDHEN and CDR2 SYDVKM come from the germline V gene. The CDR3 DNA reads TGTGCCAGCAATTCTCGCTCAACAGGGTTTCGGTTTGGCTACACCTTC. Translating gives CASNSRSTGFRFGYTF.

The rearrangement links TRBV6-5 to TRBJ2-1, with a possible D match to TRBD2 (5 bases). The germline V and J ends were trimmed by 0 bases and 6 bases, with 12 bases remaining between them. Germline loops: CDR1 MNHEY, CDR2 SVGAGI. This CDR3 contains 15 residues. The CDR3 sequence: CASSYSSSGGNEQFF. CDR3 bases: TGTGCCAGCAGTTACTCGTCCAGCGGTGGCAATGAGCAGTTCTTC.

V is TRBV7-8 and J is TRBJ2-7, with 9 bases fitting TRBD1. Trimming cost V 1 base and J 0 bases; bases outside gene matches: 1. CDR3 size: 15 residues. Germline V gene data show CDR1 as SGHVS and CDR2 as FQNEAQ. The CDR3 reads CASSLEDRGSYEQYF. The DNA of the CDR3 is TGTGCCAGCAGCTTAGAGGACAGGGGCTCCTACGAGCAGTACTTC.

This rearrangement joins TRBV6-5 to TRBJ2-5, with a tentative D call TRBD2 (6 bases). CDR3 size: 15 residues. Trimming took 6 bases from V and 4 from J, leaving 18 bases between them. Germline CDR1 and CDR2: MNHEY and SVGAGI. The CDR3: CASSLTPTSGETQYF. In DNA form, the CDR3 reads TGTGCCAGCAGCCTGACCCCGACTAGTGGAGAGACCCAGTACTTC.

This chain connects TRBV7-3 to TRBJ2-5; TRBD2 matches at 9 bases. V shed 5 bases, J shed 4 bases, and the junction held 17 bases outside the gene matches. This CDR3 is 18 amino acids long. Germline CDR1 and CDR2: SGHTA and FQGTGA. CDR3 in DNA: TGTGCCAGCAGCCCCATTCGGGCGGGGGGGGGCAGAGGAGAGACCCAGTACTTC. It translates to CASSPIRAGGGRGETQYF.

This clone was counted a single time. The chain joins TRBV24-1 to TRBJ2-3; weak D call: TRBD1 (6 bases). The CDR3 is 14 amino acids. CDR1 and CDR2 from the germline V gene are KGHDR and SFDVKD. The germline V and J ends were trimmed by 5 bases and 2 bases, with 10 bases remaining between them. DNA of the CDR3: TGTGCCACCAGTGGAGGGGGTTTCACAGATACGCAGTATTTT. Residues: CATSGGGFTDTQYF.

CDR3 in amino acids: CAWSPNRGREKLFF. CDR3 sequence (DNA): TGTGCCTGGAGCCCCAACAGGGGGCGTGAAAAACTGTTTTTT. J is TRBJ1-4 and V is TRBV30; 9 nucleotides line up with TRBD1. Germline V CDR1 and CDR2: GTSNPN, SVGIG (reference sequence). J lost 7 bases, V lost 3 bases, and 6 bases had no gene match. The CDR3 consists of 14 residues. The full variable domain, completed using reference TRBV30 and TRBJ1-4, is SQTIHQWPATLVQPVGSPLSLECTVEGTSNPNLYWYRQAAGRGLQLLFYSVGIGQISSEVPQNLSASRPQDRQFILSSKKLLLSDSGFYLCAWSPNRGREKLFFGSGTQLSVL.

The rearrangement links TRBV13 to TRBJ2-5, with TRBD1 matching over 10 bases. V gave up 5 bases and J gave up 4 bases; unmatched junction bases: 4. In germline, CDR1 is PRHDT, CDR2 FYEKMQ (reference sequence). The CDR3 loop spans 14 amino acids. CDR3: CASSNRDRGETQYF. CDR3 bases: TGTGCCAGCAGCAATCGGGACAGGGGAGAGACCCAGTACTTC.

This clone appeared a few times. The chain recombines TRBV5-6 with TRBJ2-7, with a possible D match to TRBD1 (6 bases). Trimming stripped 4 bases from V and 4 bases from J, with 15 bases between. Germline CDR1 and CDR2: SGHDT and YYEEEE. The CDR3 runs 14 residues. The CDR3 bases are TGTGCCAGCAGCACGAGACAGGTGGATTACGAGCAGTACTTC. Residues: CASSTRQVDYEQYF.

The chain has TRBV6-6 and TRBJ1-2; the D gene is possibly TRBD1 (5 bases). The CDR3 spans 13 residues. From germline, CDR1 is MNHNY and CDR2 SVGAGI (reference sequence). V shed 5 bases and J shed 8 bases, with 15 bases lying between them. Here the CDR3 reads CASSTTAEGGYTF. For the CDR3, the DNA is TGTGCCAGCAGTACGACAGCAGAAGGGGGCTACACCTTC.

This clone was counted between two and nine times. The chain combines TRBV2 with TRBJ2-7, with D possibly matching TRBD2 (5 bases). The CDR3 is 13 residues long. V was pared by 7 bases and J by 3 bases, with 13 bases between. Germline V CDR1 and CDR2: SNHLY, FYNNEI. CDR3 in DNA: TGTGCCAGCACGGTTGGAGGTTACTACGAGCAGTACTTC. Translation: CASTVGGYYEQYF.

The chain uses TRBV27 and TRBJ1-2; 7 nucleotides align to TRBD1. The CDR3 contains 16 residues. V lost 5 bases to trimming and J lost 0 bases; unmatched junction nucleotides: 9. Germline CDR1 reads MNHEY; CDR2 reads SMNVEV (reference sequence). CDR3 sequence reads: CASSDRALRTNYGYTF. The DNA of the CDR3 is TGTGCCAGCAGTGACAGGGCACTCCGCACTAACTATGGCTACACCTTC.

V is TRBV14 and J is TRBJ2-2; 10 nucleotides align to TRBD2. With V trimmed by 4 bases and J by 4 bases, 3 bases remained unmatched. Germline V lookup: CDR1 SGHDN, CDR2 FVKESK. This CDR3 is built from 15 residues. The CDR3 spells CASSRQRGGTGELFF. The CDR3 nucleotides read TGTGCCAGCAGCCGCCAGCGGGGGGGCACCGGGGAGCTGTTTTTT. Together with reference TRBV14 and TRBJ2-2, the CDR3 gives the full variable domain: EAGVTQFPSHSVIEKGQTVTLRCDPISGHDNLYWYRRVMGKEIKFLLHFVKESKQDESGMPNNRFLAERTGGTYSTLKVQPAELEDSGVYFCASSRQRGGTGELFFGEGSRLTVL.

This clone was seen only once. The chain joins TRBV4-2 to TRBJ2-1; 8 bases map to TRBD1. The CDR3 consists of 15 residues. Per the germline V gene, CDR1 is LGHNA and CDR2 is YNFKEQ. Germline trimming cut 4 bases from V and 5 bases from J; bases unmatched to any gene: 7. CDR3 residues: CASSRGQVGDNEQFF. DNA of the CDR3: TGTGCCAGCAGCCGGGGACAGGTAGGGGACAATGAGCAGTTCTTC.

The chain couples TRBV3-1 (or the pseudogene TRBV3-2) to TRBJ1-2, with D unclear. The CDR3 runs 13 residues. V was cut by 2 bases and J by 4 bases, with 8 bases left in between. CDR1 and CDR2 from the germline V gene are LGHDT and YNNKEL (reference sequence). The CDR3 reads CASSQHGSYGYTF. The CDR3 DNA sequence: TGTGCCAGCAGCCAACATGGCAGCTATGGCTACACCTTC.

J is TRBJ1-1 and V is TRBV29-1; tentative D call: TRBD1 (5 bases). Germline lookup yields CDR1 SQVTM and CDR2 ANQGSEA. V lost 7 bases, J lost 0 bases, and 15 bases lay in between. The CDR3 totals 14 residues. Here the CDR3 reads CSARLGQLNTEAFF. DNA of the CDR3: TGCAGCGCTCGGCTGGGGCAGCTGAACACTGAAGCTTTCTTT.

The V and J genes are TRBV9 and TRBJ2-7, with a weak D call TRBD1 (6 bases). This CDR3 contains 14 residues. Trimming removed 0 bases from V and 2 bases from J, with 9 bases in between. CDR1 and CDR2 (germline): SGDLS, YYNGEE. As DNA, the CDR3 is TGTGCCAGCAGCGTAGCTGACAGGACCTACGAGCAGTACTTC. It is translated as CASSVADRTYEQYF.

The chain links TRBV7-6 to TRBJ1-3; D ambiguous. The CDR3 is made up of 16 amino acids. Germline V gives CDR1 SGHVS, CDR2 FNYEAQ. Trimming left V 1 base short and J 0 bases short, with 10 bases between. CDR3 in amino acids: CASSLGIDSSGNTIYF. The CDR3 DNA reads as TGTGCCAGCAGCTTAGGAATCGACTCCTCTGGAAACACCATATATTTT.

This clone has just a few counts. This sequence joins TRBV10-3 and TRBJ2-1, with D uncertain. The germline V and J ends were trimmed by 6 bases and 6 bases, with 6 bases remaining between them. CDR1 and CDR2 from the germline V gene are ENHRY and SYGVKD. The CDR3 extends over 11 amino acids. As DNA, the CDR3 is TGTGCCATCAGCAATAGCAATGAGCAGTTCTTC. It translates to CAISNSNEQFF.

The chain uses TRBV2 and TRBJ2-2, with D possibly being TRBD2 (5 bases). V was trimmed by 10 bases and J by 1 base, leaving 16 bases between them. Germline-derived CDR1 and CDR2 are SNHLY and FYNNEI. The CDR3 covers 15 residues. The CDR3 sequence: CATAGGSGNTGELFF. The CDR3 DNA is TGTGCCACCGCCGGTGGGAGCGGGAACACCGGGGAGCTGTTTTTT.

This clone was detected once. Written as DNA, the CDR3 is TGTGCCAGCAGCTCAGCGCTCACTAGTGCCCTAGAGACCCAGTACTTC. Residues: CASSSALTSALETQYF. The chain links TRBV5-4 to TRBJ2-5; perhaps TRBD2 as D (5 bases). The V end was cut by 3 bases, the J end by 4 bases, with 19 bases between. CDR1 and CDR2 (germline): SGHNT, YYREEE (reference sequence). The CDR3 has 16 amino acids.